The 12 T cell receptor beta chains in this list originate from one sample, sequenced in a study of control samples from healthy donors and cancer patients (dated by TCRdb to the early 2020s). Receptor amplification or capture employed the immunoSEQ multiplex PCR assay. Sourced from immuneACCESS, this table was stored by TCRdb with only in-frame sequences that have V and J called. A share of the clones is absent; for the studies checked, an unresolved V gene accounts for under half, and the remainder has no known explanation. The sample table shows about 410,000 clones, and approximately 90% are seen once. The ten biggest clones cover approximately 6.3% of the sample. Source material: PBMCs. The receptors were gathered from a man aged 40-49 years with head and neck cancer.

The V gene is TRBV11-2, the J gene TRBJ2-5; 8 nucleotides agree with TRBD1. J lost 4 bases, V lost 3 bases, and 16 bases had no gene match. There are 18 residues in the CDR3. Germline assignment: CDR1 SGHAT and CDR2 FQNNGV. This chain's CDR3 is CASSLRGAQGATRETQYF. CDR3 DNA sequence: TGTGCCAGCAGCTTGAGGGGCGCCCAGGGGGCGACCCGAGAGACCCAGTACTTC.

In its sample, this clone was seen once. V is TRBV9 and J is TRBJ1-5, with D unclear. CDR1 is SGDLS, CDR2 YYNGEE, per germline. This CDR3 is built from 14 residues. Trimming stripped 4 bases from V and 3 bases from J, with 11 bases between. CDR3 in amino acids: CASSPTIYNQPQHF. The CDR3 nucleotides are TGTGCCAGCAGCCCAACCATCTACAATCAGCCCCAGCATTTT. Complete variable domain (other parts from reference TRBV9 and TRBJ1-5): DSGVTQTPKHLITATGQRVTLRCSPRSGDLSVYWYQQSLDQGLQFLIQYYNGEERAKGNILERFSAQQFPDLHSELNLSSLELGDSALYFCASSPTIYNQPQHFGDGTRLSIL.

As concerns this clone: One end of the junction is discordant with germline, which a read error may explain. This chain joins TRBV7-7 and TRBJ2-1; D is possibly TRBD2 (5 bases). This CDR3 spans 13 amino acids. The V gene's germline CDR1 is SSHAT and CDR2 FNYEAQ (reference sequence). The CDR3 here is CASSADYLNEQFF. The CDR3, as DNA: TGTGCTAGCAGCGCCGACTACTTGAATGAGCAGTTCTTC. Supplemented by reference TRBV7-7 and TRBJ2-1, the full variable domain reads GAGVSQSPRYKVTKRGQDVTLRCDPISSHATLYWYQQALGQGPEFLTYFNYEAQPDKSGLPSDRFSAERPEGSISTLTIQRTEQRDSAMYRCASSADYLNEQFFGPGTRLTVL.

V is TRBV5-1 and J is TRBJ2-3; no definite D call. Germline CDR1 SGHRS, CDR2 YFSETQ. The CDR3 loop spans 14 amino acids. Trimming removed 1 base at V and 5 bases at J, with 11 bases between. This CDR3 is CASSLSGLQDTQYF. The CDR3 nucleotides read TGCGCCAGCAGCTTGAGTGGGCTGCAAGATACGCAGTATTTT.

The chain combines TRBV12-5 with TRBJ2-7; 8 bases line up with TRBD1. The trim removed 7 bases at V and 3 bases at J, leaving 17 bases unmatched. CDR1 is LGHNT and CDR2 is FRNRAP in the germline V gene. This CDR3 has 17 amino acids. The CDR3 DNA sequence: TGTGCTAGTGCCCTTGGATCCACAGGGGGTCGGGGCTACGAGCAGTACTTC. Its protein product is CASALGSTGGRGYEQYF.

The V and J genes are TRBV28 and TRBJ2-7, with TRBD2 matching over 11 bases. The CDR3 sequence is 15 residues long. Looked up from germline, CDR1 is MDHEN and CDR2 is SYDVKM. V gave up 2 bases and J gave up 5 bases; unmatched junction bases: 5. CDR3 loop: CASSLTSGGPNEQYF. The CDR3 bases are TGTGCCAGCAGTTTAACTAGCGGGGGTCCCAACGAGCAGTACTTC.

This rearrangement joins TRBV15 to TRBJ2-2; no firm D call. Germline loops: CDR1 LNHNV, CDR2 YYDKDF (reference sequence). CDR3 length: 16 amino acids. V lost 5 bases and J 0 bases, leaving 13 bases between the germline ends. DNA for the CDR3: TGTGCCACCAGCGCCCGACAAGTCGCGAACACCGGGGAGCTGTTTTTT. This codes for CATSARQVANTGELFF.

The chain employs TRBV2 and TRBJ2-1, with 7 nucleotides matching TRBD2. V shed 8 bases and J 8 bases; nucleotides not matched to a gene: 12. The germline V gene has CDR1 SNHLY and CDR2 FYNNEI. The CDR3 is 14 amino acids. This CDR3 is CASVKLGLADEQFF. The CDR3 DNA follows: TGTGCCAGCGTCAAGCTGGGGCTAGCGGATGAGCAGTTCTTC.

CDR3 sequence (DNA): TGCGCCAGCAGCCCTAACACAGGGAGCCGGGAGACCCAGTACTTC. Protein: CASSPNTGSRETQYF. The rearrangement links TRBV5-1 to TRBJ2-5, with D possibly being TRBD1 (6 bases). Germline V lookup: CDR1 SGHRS, CDR2 YFSETQ. This CDR3 has 15 residues. V was clipped by 4 bases and J by 5 bases, with 18 bases between them.

The chain recombines TRBV10-3 with TRBJ2-3; 8 nucleotides match TRBD1. The CDR3 runs to 14 residues. J gave up 5 bases and V 6 bases, and 7 bases lay outside the gene matches. Germline V CDR1 and CDR2: ENHRY, SYGVKD. As DNA, the CDR3 is TGTGCCATCAGGTCAGACAGGGGCGGAGATACGCAGTATTTT. It codes for CAIRSDRGGDTQYF.

V is TRBV7-9 and J is TRBJ2-3; tentative D call: TRBD1 (5 bases). Deletions cut 3 bases from V and 7 bases from J, with 14 bases between. The CDR3 runs 14 residues. Germline V gene lookup returns CDR1 SEHNR and CDR2 FQNEAQ (reference sequence). The DNA of the CDR3 is TGTGCCAGCAGCTTCGCCGGCAGGGAATATACGCAGTATTTT. Translation gives CASSFAGREYTQYF. The variable domain in full, with the rest retrieved from reference TRBV7-9 and TRBJ2-3, is DTGVSQNPRHKITKRGQNVTFRCDPISEHNRLYWYRQTLGQGPEFLTYFQNEAQLEKSRLLSDRFSAERPKGSFSTLEIQRTEQGDSAMYLCASSFAGREYTQYFGPGTRLTVL.

The gene calls are TRBV27 and TRBJ2-1; D perhaps matches TRBD2 (6 bases). This CDR3 has 16 residues. The V gene's germline CDR1 is MNHEY and CDR2 SMNVEV (reference sequence). Trimming took 5 bases from V and 3 from J, leaving 17 bases between them. Here the CDR3 reads CASSAYPGVVYNEQFF. The CDR3 DNA sequence: TGTGCCAGCAGTGCCTATCCGGGAGTGGTCTACAATGAGCAGTTCTTC.